Listed below are T cell receptor beta chains from one sample, sequenced in a study of blood T cell repertoires in COVID-19. Assay: immunoSEQ multiplex PCR; the TCRdb copy retains only in-frame clones and omits some. The repertoire consists of approximately 200,000 clones, with 80% to 90% occurring once and the leading ten covering about 4%. Source material: PBMCs or T cells enriched from blood (not recorded which). These receptors all come from a woman in her thirties who had been exposed to COVID-19. CDR3s include the opening cysteine and the closing phenylalanine or tryptophan. D genes are given only for firm matches. The size field is filled for only some rows; it gives once, few, many or a size class.

>TRBJ1-1|-|14|once|TRBV7-9
CASSLYGGNTEAFF
TGTGCCAGCAGCCTCTACGGCGGGAACACTGAAGCTTTCTTT
>TRBJ2-7|TRBD1|17|-|TRBV5-4
CASSSRDRGRSSYEQYF
TGTGCCAGCAGTTCCCGGGACAGGGGCAGGAGCTCCTACGAGCAGTACTTC
>TRBJ2-7|-|12|-|TRBV10-3
CASGVGAYEQYF
TGTGCCTCCGGCGTAGGGGCTTACGAGCAGTACTTC
>TRBJ2-7|-|14|-|TRBV5-8
CASSVGAGPYEQYF
TGTGCCAGCAGCGTGGGGGCAGGGCCCTACGAGCAGTACTTC
>TRBJ2-7|TRBD1|13|-|TRBV6-5
CASRDGTGGEQYF
TGTGCCAGCAGGGACGGGACAGGGGGCGAGCAGTACTTC
>TRBJ1-6|-|15|-|TRBV7-9
CASSLAGGRGSPLHF
TGTGCCAGCAGCTTAGCTGGGGGCCGGGGTTCACCCCTCCACTTT
>TRBJ1-1|TRBD1|16|-|TRBV7-9
CASSLLGQYVNTEAFF
TGTGCCAGCAGCCTATTGGGACAGTACGTGAACACTGAAGCTTTCTTT
>TRBJ2-1|TRBD2|14|-|TRBV6-5
CASGAGGPPNEQFF
TGTGCCAGCGGAGCGGGAGGTCCACCTAATGAGCAGTTCTTC
>TRBJ2-1|TRBD1|16|-|TRBV7-9
CASSLGGGGSYNEQFF
TGTGCCAGCAGCTTAGGAGGGGGCGGCTCCTACAATGAGCAGTTCTTC
>TRBJ2-2|TRBD2|15|-|TRBV6-4
CASRGLAGGTGELFF
TGTGCCAGCAGGGGACTAGCGGGAGGCACCGGGGAGCTGTTTTTT
>TRBJ2-3|-|15|-|TRBV5-1
CASSRFPGPTDTQYF
TGCGCCAGCAGCCGTTTCCCAGGGCCCACAGATACGCAGTATTTT
>TRBJ2-5|TRBD1|16|-|TRBV5-1
CASSRGTGGGEETQYF
TGCGCCAGCAGCCGAGGGACAGGGGGCGGGGAAGAGACCCAGTACTTC
>TRBJ1-4|-|12|once|TRBV28
CASSSVNEKLFF
TGTGCCAGCAGTTCTGTAAATGAAAAACTGTTTTTT
>TRBJ1-5|-|14|-|TRBV15
CATSRDPGDQPQHF
TGTGCCACCAGCAGAGATCCGGGAGATCAGCCCCAGCATTTT
>TRBJ2-7|-|16|-|TRBV10-2
CASSERKRERYYEQYF
TGCGCCAGCAGTGAAAGGAAAAGGGAGAGGTACTACGAGCAGTACTTC
>TRBJ2-1|TRBD1|14|-|TRBV5-1
CASRQGAKPGEQFF
TGCGCCAGCAGACAGGGGGCCAAACCAGGTGAGCAGTTCTTC
>TRBJ2-6|TRBD2|18|-|TRBV19
CASSAPNREGPGANVLTF
TGTGCCAGTAGTGCCCCTAACCGGGAGGGCCCTGGGGCCAACGTCCTGACTTTC
>TRBJ1-2|TRBD1|15|few|TRBV4-2
CASSQAGQGSYGYTF
TGTGCCAGCAGCCAAGCCGGACAGGGTTCCTATGGCTACACCTTC
>TRBJ2-7|-|12|-|TRBV28
CASSRTSYEQYF
TGTGCCAGCAGTCGGACTTCCTACGAGCAGTACTTC
>TRBJ2-7|TRBD2|17|-|TRBV28
CASSSLAGANSYYEQYF
TGTGCCAGCAGTTCGCTAGCGGGAGCGAATTCATACTACGAGCAGTACTTC
>TRBJ2-1|TRBD1|15|-|TRBV7-2
CASSLAGTGTNEQFF
TGTGCCAGCAGCTTAGCCGGGACAGGGACCAATGAGCAGTTCTTC
>TRBJ1-5|-|15|-|TRBV2
CASSGTVNSNQPQHF
TGTGCCAGCAGTGGGACAGTTAATAGCAATCAGCCCCAGCATTTT
>TRBJ2-5|-|14|-|TRBV7-2
CASSLVGLPETQYF
TGTGCCAGCAGCTTAGTGGGCCTACCAGAGACCCAGTACTTC
>TRBJ1-6|-|13|-|TRBV6-5
CASSQGRDSPLHF
TGTGCCAGCAGTCAGGGTAGGGATTCACCCCTCCACTTT
>TRBJ1-2|-|13|-|TRBV5-1
CASSPDSLYGYTF
TGCGCCAGCAGCCCGGACAGCCTCTATGGCTACACCTTC